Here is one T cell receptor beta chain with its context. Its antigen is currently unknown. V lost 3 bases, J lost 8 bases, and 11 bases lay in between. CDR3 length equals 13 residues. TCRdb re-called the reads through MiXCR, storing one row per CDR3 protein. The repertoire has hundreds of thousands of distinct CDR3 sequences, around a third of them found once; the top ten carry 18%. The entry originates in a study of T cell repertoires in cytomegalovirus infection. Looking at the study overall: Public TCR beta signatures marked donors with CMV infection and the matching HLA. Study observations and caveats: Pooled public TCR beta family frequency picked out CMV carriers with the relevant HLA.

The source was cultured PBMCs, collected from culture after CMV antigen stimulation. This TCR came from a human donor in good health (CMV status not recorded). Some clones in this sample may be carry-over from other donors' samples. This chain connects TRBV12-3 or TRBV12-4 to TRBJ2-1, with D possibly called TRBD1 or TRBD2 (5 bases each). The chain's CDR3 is CASSFAGSDEQFF. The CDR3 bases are TGTGCCAGCAGTTTTGCAGGGAGCGATGAGCAGTTCTTC.